This T cell receptor (beta chain) was sequenced for a study of identical twins (dated by TCRdb to about 2016). For the wider study: To test whether fetal clonotypes persist, the study used deep sequencing on TCR alpha and beta repertoires from monozygotic twins, unrelated adults of various ages, and cord blood. To rule out contamination, replicate twin experiments were performed at different times with different library preparation protocols. Points the paper makes about the study in general: Out-of-frame TCR alpha sequences shared between twins showed an excess of low generation-probability sequences compared with coincidental sharing between unrelated individuals. Because the same donors could not be followed over many years, the conclusions relied on cross-sectional statistical analysis. Abundant cord blood beta clonotypes had fewer insertions, young adult naive repertoires showed a similar but weaker trend, and memory repertoires showed no such trend. Excess twin sharing in beta out-of-frame sequences was weaker because fewer shared sequences lowered the signal-to-noise ratio. Out-of-frame TCR alpha sharing in monozygotic twins was systematically underestimated by recombination models, whereas sharing between unrelated individuals was in agreement with the recombination models. Invariant T cells such as MAIT and iNKT could partly confound zero-insertion analyses, although diverse VJ usage argued against such confounding for most clonotypes.

For this clonotype: Its antigen is not yet known. No base qualities exist here, and no much larger clone lies one base off it.

Only healthy Caucasian donors were included. The twin cohort comprised three pairs of female monozygotic twins, all aged roughly 18 to 30 years. CD4+ and CD8+ T cell populations were isolated with positive isolation kits from Invitrogen. Library generation was performed with 5' RACE. Instrument on record: Illumina HiSeq 2000. A universal primer binding site was added through template switching, and the final cDNA carried a unique molecular identifier so that TCR cDNA molecules could be counted accurately. First-strand cDNA for TCR alpha and beta chains was synthesized from specific primers in the conserved constant-segment region. To control for contamination, every cDNA library was double barcoded, receiving both a SMART-Mk sample barcode and Illumina barcodes. TruSeq adapter sequences along with Illumina sample barcodes were introduced in two successive PCR steps. TCR alpha and beta cDNA libraries were sequenced on the Illumina HiSeq platform with custom primers. From the authors' description of their analysis: Raw reads were processed with MiGEC to extract unique molecular identifiers, and MiXCR was used to determine CDR3 positions. Recombination models were inferred per individual with the repgenHMM and IGoR tools using an EM algorithm. The analysis of shared clonotypes was done with the tcR package in R, with sharing normalized by the product of cloneset sizes. To study raw recombination without the effects of thymic and clonal selection, out-of-frame nonproductive sequences were analyzed. TCRdb handled the public reads itself, with Q25 trimming in fastp and clone calling in MiXCR, and kept productive beta chains. Rows with a matching CDR3 protein are joined into one entry that keeps the most common DNA and genes. The V and J calls and clone size come from TCRdb's table, not from the authors' own analysis. The sample data list 450,000 or so distinct CDR3 sequences, and about 24% of these were observed just once. In total, the top ten clones hold about 2.7% of the sample.

This same sample was also taken into another study, of T cells expressing NK-cell markers. As the second paper documents: TCR beta-chain repertoires were profiled in sorted CD3+CD56+NKG2C+, CD3+CD56+NKG2C- and CD3+CD56-NKG2C+ T-cell subsets from eight donors. Among the eight sequenced donors, seven were HCMV-seropositive and one was HCMV-seronegative. In several experiments an anti-gammadeltaTCR antibody was added to restrict sorting to alphabetaTCR-expressing T cells. For several donors, the dominant CD3+CD56+NKG2C+ clonotypes were among the top 10 CD8+ clonotypes and accounted for 1.0-7.0% of CD8+ T cells. Those dominant clonotypes were again the most abundant among CD3+CD56-NKG2C+ cells in four donors, at roughly 28.3-65%. It remained unclear whether the expanded NKG2C-expressing T cell clones were specific for HCMV antigens. Randomly selected healthy volunteers, three men and five women, were used as the eight sequenced donors. HCMV-specific IgG was detected in serum with a commercial ELISA kit to determine HCMV serostatus. Reads were demultiplexed and grouped by UMI with MIGEC, and clonotypes were assembled and quantified with MiTCR. To exclude erroneous sequences, any TCR cDNA sequence not supported by at least two reads was discarded. The tcR package was used for downstream repertoire analysis, and clonotypes were matched between fractions using CDR3 nucleotide sequence together with V segment. Antigen specificity was annotated against VDJdb with VDJmatch, allowing one amino acid substitution in CDR3.

The receptor was derived from a woman aged 18 to 35 in good health. Sequencing used CD4+ T cells sorted from blood.

The CDR3 region reads CASTLFSGQITGELFF. The DNA sequence is as follows: TGTGCCAGCACTCTCTTTTCTGGCCAGATCACCGGGGAGCTGTTTTTT. The receptor chain draws on TRBV7-6 and TRBJ2-2, with the D gene too uncertain to name. CDR1 and CDR2 were assigned from the germline V gene as SGHVS and FNYEAQ. Measured from the cysteine to the phenylalanine, the CDR3 is 16 residues long. Of the read, only the CDR3 DNA is kept; its 48 bases are in frame from base 1. V is pared back by 7 bases and J by 4 bases, with 19 bases lying between the germline termini.